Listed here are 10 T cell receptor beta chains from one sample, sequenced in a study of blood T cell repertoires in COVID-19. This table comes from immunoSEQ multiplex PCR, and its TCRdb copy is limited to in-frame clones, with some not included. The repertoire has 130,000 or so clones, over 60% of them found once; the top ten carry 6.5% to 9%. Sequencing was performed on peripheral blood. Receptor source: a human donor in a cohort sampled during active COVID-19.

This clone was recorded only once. CDR3 sequence reads: CASSLEQVLSYEQYF. The CDR3 nucleotides read TGTGCCAGCAGCTTGGAACAGGTCCTATCCTACGAGCAGTACTTC. This chain joins TRBV5-5 and TRBJ2-7, with D tentatively TRBD1 (5 bases). V lost 0 bases to trimming and J lost 1 base, with 11 bases between them. Germline V gives CDR1 SGHKS, CDR2 YYEKEE (reference sequence). This CDR3 contains 15 residues. The whole variable domain, remainder taken from reference TRBV5-5 and TRBJ2-7, is DAGVTQSPTHLIKTRGQQVTLRCSPISGHKSVSWYQQVLGQGPQFIFQYYEKEERGRGNFPDRFSARQFPNYSSELNVNALLLGDSALYLCASSLEQVLSYEQYFGPGTRLTVT.

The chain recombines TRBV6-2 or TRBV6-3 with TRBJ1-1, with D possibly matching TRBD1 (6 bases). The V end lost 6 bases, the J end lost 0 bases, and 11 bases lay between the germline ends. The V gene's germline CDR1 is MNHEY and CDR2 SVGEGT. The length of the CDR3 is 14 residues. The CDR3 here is CASSSDSLNTEAFF. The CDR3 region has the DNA TGTGCCAGCAGCTCGGACAGTCTGAACACTGAAGCTTTCTTT.

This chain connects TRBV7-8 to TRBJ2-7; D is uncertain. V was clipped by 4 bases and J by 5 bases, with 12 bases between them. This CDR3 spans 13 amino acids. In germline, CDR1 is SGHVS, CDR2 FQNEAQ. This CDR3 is CASSSKRPDEQYF. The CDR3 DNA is TGTGCCAGCAGCTCGAAGCGCCCCGACGAGCAGTACTTC.

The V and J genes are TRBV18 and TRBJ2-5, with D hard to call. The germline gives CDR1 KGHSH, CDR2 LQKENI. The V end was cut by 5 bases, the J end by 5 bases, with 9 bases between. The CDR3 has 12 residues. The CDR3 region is CASSTSRETQYF. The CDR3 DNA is TGTGCCAGCTCAACCTCCCGGGAGACCCAGTACTTC. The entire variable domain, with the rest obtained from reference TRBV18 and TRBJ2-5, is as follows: NAGVMQNPRHLVRRRGQEARLRCSPMKGHSHVYWYRQLPEEGLKFMVYLQKENIIDESGMPKERFSAEFPKEGPSILRIQQVVRGDSAAYFCASSTSRETQYFGPGTRLLVL.

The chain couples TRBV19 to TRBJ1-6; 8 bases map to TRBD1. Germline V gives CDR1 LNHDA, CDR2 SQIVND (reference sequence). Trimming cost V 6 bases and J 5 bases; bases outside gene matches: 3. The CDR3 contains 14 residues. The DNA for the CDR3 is TGTGCCAGTAGACGGACAGGGAATAATTCACCCCTCCACTTT. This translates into CASRRTGNNSPLHF. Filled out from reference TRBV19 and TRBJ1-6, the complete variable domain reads DGGITQSPKYLFRKEGQNVTLSCEQNLNHDAMYWYRQDPGQGLRLIYYSQIVNDFQKGDIAEGYSVSREKKESFPLTVTSAQKNPTAFYLCASRRTGNNSPLHFGNGTRLTVT.

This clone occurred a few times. This chain's CDR3 is CASSDVLVGHEQYF. CDR3 in DNA: TGTGCCAGCAGTGATGTGCTTGTGGGGCACGAGCAGTACTTC. V usage is TRBV2 and J usage is TRBJ2-7; perhaps TRBD1 as D (5 bases). Germline values: CDR1 SNHLY, CDR2 FYNNEI. V was pared by 3 bases and J by 5 bases, with 14 bases between. The CDR3 loop spans 14 amino acids.

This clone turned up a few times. The CDR3 sequence is CAISNPPGQGSNQPQHF. CDR3 nucleotides: TGTGCCATCTCCAACCCTCCGGGACAGGGTAGCAATCAGCCCCAGCATTTT. The chain combines TRBV10-3 with TRBJ1-5, with 9 bases lining up with TRBD1. The CDR3 totals 17 residues. Germline-derived CDR1 and CDR2 are ENHRY and SYGVKD. The J segment lost 0 bases and the V segment lost 8 bases, leaving 11 bases of the junction unmatched.

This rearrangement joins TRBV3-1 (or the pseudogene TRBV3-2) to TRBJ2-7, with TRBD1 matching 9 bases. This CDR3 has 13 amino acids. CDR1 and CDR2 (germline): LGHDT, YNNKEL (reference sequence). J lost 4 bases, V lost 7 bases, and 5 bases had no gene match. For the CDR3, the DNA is TGTGCCAGCAAAACGACAGGGGGGTACGAGCAGTACTTC. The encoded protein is CASKTTGGYEQYF.

CDR3 sequence: CASSSYSGVGETQYF. The CDR3, as DNA: TGCGCCAGCAGCTCCTATTCCGGGGTGGGAGAGACCCAGTACTTC. The V call is TRBV5-1, the J call TRBJ2-5; maybe TRBD2 (5 bases). Per the germline V gene, CDR1 is SGHRS and CDR2 is YFSETQ. This CDR3 has 15 amino acids. V lost 3 bases, J lost 4 bases, and 16 bases lay in between.

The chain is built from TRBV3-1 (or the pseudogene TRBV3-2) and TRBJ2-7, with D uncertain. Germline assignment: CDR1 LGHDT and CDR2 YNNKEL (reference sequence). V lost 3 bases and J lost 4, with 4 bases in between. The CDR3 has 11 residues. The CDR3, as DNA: TGTGCCAGCAGCCACCAATACGAGCAGTACTTC. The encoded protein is CASSHQYEQYF.